Listed below are T cell receptor beta chains from one sample, sequenced in a study of technical replicates of blood from a handful of donors. Only in-frame clones appear in the TCRdb table, and some are missing; sequencing was by immunoSEQ multiplex PCR. In the table there are approximately 81,000 clones, around 95% of which are singletons. What was sequenced was T cells isolated from PBMCs. All receptors come from a human donor in good health. The conserved cysteine and the conserved F or W are not part of the CDR3 here. Fields, in order: J gene, V gene, CDR3 protein.

>TRBJ1-2|TRBV7-9
ASSLKTGSYGYT
>TRBJ2-2|TRBV6-6
ASKGVPNTGELF
>TRBJ2-5|TRBV7-6
ASSLVGSGGETQY
>TRBJ2-7|TRBV28
ASSLPGQGAYEQY
>TRBJ2-4|TRBV2
ASSGTWAKNIQY
>TRBJ2-5|TRBV27
ASRTGGFGKETQY
>TRBJ2-3|TRBV6-6
ASSLGDFSDTQY
>TRBJ2-2|TRBV4-3
ASSQVLPALLNTGELF
>TRBJ2-7|TRBV29-1
SVAGRRAYEQY
>TRBJ1-2|TRBV5-1
ASSLTEGGSYT
>TRBJ2-1|TRBV5-1
ASSPGTSGNNEQF
>TRBJ1-2|TRBV28
ASSPEIRDRGNYGYT
>TRBJ2-7|TRBV6-5
ASSYSYTLREGEQY
>TRBJ2-7|TRBV7-8
ASSLRPRTSQGYEQY
>TRBJ2-3|TRBV11-2
ASSLVGGLDTQY
>TRBJ2-3|TRBV29-1
SITSGMTDTQY
>TRBJ1-2|TRBV7-2
ASSLGGVGYT
>TRBJ2-3|TRBV11-3
ASSLGAGVFADTQY
>TRBJ2-7|TRBV13
ASSYVGVEQY
>TRBJ2-7|TRBV7-9
ASSAGTYEQY
>TRBJ2-7|TRBV27
ASSLSWGTYSYEQY
>TRBJ2-4|TRBV7-8
ASSPGLAETILAKNIQY
>TRBJ1-5|TRBV27
ASSLVGGNQPQH
>TRBJ1-1|TRBV29-1
SVVGWDSNTEAF
>TRBJ2-1|TRBV28
ASRLGLDEQF
>TRBJ2-1|TRBV5-4
ASSTGRGYNEQF